Below are 22 T cell receptor beta chains sequenced from a single sample in a study of CD8 T cells in ankylosing spondylitis. TCRdb re-called the 5' RACE reads with MiXCR, one entry per CDR3 protein. The sample comprises 200,000 or so distinct CDR3 sequences, 15% to 20% of which are singletons, and 4.3% rests with the top ten. Sequencing was done on a sample of blood, either unsorted or a sorted T cell fraction (not recorded which). The receptor source for this set is a male donor between 10 and 30 years old with ankylosing spondylitis or in good health (not recorded which).

This clonotype was seen ten or more times. This chain uses TRBV7-2 with TRBJ2-2; D not resolved. The CDR3 contains 14 residues. Germline V gene data show CDR1 as SGHTA and CDR2 as FQGNSA. V lost 6 bases, J lost 6 bases, and 14 bases lay in between. The CDR3 region has the DNA TGTGCCAGCAGTCCCGGATCTGCCCCCGGGGAGCTGTTTTTT. This codes for CASSPGSAPGELFF.

This clonotype was detected many times. This rearrangement joins TRBV4-1 to TRBJ1-2; 10 bases agree with TRBD1. The CDR3 extends over 15 amino acids. CDR1 and CDR2 from the germline V gene are MGHRA and YSYEKL. V was clipped by 4 bases and J by 3 bases; unmatched bases: 5. CDR3 region: CASSPRDRGDYGYTF. The CDR3 bases are TGCGCCAGCAGCCCCCGGGACAGGGGAGACTATGGCTACACCTTC.

Many counts were recorded for this clonotype. CDR3 protein: CASSHATGELFF. CDR3 nucleotide sequence: TGTGCCAGCAGCCACGCCACCGGGGAGCTGTTTTTT. The V gene is TRBV7-8, the J gene TRBJ2-2, with no clear D. V was cut by 5 bases and J by 4 bases, with 5 bases left in between. This CDR3 spans 12 amino acids. Looked up from germline, CDR1 is SGHVS and CDR2 is FQNEAQ.

Comments on this clonotype: This could be a read error, since a much larger clone is one nucleotide away. V is TRBV5-1 and J is TRBJ1-2; unclear D gene. V was cut by 0 bases and J by 1 base, with 10 bases left in between. Looked up from germline, CDR1 is SGHRS and CDR2 is YFSETQ. This CDR3 spans 15 amino acids. DNA of the CDR3: TGCGCCAGCAGCTTGGGACGGATTCTTAACTATGGCTACACCTTC. Protein sequence: CASSLGRILNYGYTF.

Comments on this clonotype: A junction end diverges from the germline sequence, so it may reflect a read error. The J gene is TRBJ2-1, the V gene TRBV20-1; 10 bases are a match to TRBD1. CDR3 length equals 10 residues. Germline V lookup: CDR1 DFQATT, CDR2 SNEGSKA (reference sequence). The CDR3 protein is CSAPRGQGVF. Here the CDR3 DNA reads TGCAGTGCCCCCAGAGGACAGGGGGTCTTC.

This clonotype was detected ten times or more. The CDR3 loop is CASSLPGSLYQETQYF. The CDR3, as DNA: TGTGCCAGTAGTCTTCCGGGATCCCTGTACCAAGAGACCCAGTACTTC. The V gene is TRBV19, the J gene TRBJ2-5; weak D call: TRBD2 (5 bases). The germline gives CDR1 LNHDA, CDR2 SQIVND (reference sequence). The CDR3 extends over 16 amino acids. Trimming took 5 bases from V and 0 from J, leaving 16 bases between them.

This clonotype came up many times. The chain uses TRBV14 and TRBJ2-7; D remains unclear. CDR1 SGHDN and CDR2 FVKESK come from the germline V gene. The CDR3 runs to 13 residues. V lost 1 base and J 5 bases, leaving 9 bases between the germline ends. This CDR3 is CASSQVTRDEQYF. DNA of the CDR3: TGTGCCAGCAGCCAAGTCACCCGGGACGAGCAGTACTTC.

This clonotype was detected only once. The V call is TRBV10-3, the J call TRBJ2-5; the D is unclear. CDR3 length: 13 residues. Per the germline V gene, CDR1 is ENHRY and CDR2 is SYGVKD. Trimming shortened V by 4 bases and J by 7 bases, and 13 bases separated the two germline ends. The CDR3 spells CAISGEGTGTQYF. As DNA, the CDR3 is TGTGCCATCAGTGGGGAAGGAACCGGGACCCAGTACTTC.

This clonotype has more than one count but fewer than ten. The chain joins TRBV20-1 to TRBJ2-1; 9 positions match TRBD1. The CDR3 runs to 15 residues. V gave up 6 bases and J gave up 8 bases; unmatched junction bases: 14. Germline CDR1 and CDR2: DFQATT and SNEGSKA (reference sequence). The CDR3 loop is CSAGKAGQGRYEQFF. CDR3 bases: TGCAGTGCCGGGAAGGCGGGACAGGGTAGATATGAGCAGTTCTTC.

This clonotype appeared many times. V usage is TRBV5-1 and J usage is TRBJ2-6; possibly TRBD1 for D (5 bases). CDR1 is SGHRS, CDR2 YFSETQ, per germline. Trimming left V 0 bases short and J 0 bases short, with 7 bases between. The length of the CDR3 is 16 residues. In DNA, the CDR3 is TGCGCCAGCAGCTTGGGACAGCCCTCTGGGGCCAACGTCCTGACTTTC. This codes for CASSLGQPSGANVLTF.

The sample holds many counts of this clonotype. CDR3 coding DNA: TGCAGTGCCCAAGACAGGGACCATCAGCCCCAGCATTTT. It specifies CSAQDRDHQPQHF. The gene calls are TRBV20-1 and TRBJ1-5; 7 bases are a match to TRBD1. From germline, CDR1 is DFQATT and CDR2 SNEGSKA (reference sequence). With V trimmed by 6 bases and J by 5 bases, 7 bases remained unmatched. The CDR3 runs 13 residues.

There are many counts of this clonotype. The chain links TRBV7-2 to TRBJ2-2, with unresolved D. V shed 2 bases and J shed 3 bases, with 10 bases lying between them. This CDR3 is built from 15 residues. Germline V gene lookup returns CDR1 SGHTA and CDR2 FQGNSA. CDR3 sequence reads: CASSLPWLYTGELFF. In DNA form, the CDR3 reads TGTGCCAGCAGCTTACCGTGGCTCTACACCGGGGAGCTGTTTTTT.

This clonotype showed up many times. The rearrangement joins TRBV5-1 to TRBJ2-1, with D perhaps being TRBD1 or TRBD2 (5 bases each). This CDR3 has 14 amino acids. CDR1 is SGHRS and CDR2 is YFSETQ in the germline V gene. Trimming removed 5 bases from V and 4 bases from J, with 13 bases in between. The CDR3 region has the DNA TGCGCCAGCAGACCCCGGGACGGGTACAATGAGCAGTTCTTC. Its protein product is CASRPRDGYNEQFF.

Many counts were recorded for this clonotype. This sequence joins TRBV28 and TRBJ2-7; possibly TRBD1 or TRBD2 for D (5 bases each). This CDR3 region has 15 residues. Germline V gene sequence: CDR1 MDHEN, CDR2 SYDVKM. V was clipped by 4 bases and J by 0 bases, with 13 bases between them. The CDR3 DNA is TGTGCCAGCAGTTCCGTAGAGAGGGGCTCCTACGAGCAGTACTTC. Encoded protein: CASSSVERGSYEQYF.

This clonotype was observed at least ten times. The chain is built from TRBV10-3 and TRBJ1-1; D may be TRBD1 (5 bases). Germline values: CDR1 ENHRY, CDR2 SYGVKD. V was shortened by 9 bases and J by 5 bases, with 16 bases between the two germline ends. This CDR3 has 13 amino acids. This chain's CDR3 is CAILREEGTEAFF. The DNA for the CDR3 is TGTGCCATACTCCGGGAGGAGGGGACTGAAGCTTTCTTT.

This clonotype was counted at least ten times. V is TRBV10-3 and J is TRBJ2-1, with 13 bases matching TRBD2. This CDR3 spans 15 amino acids. V was clipped by 11 bases and J by 4 bases; unmatched bases: 8. Per the germline V gene, CDR1 is ENHRY and CDR2 is SYGVKD. The CDR3 spells CASSGLAGNYNEQFF. CDR3 bases: TGTGCCTCCTCGGGACTAGCGGGGAATTACAATGAGCAGTTCTTC.

This clonotype was counted at least ten times. The V call is TRBV12-3 or TRBV12-4, the J call TRBJ1-1, with D perhaps TRBD1 (5 bases). Trimming removed 6 bases from V and 4 bases from J, with 21 bases in between. The CDR3 runs to 16 residues. The CDR3 loop reads CASSRDRIQGSTEAFF. The CDR3 region has the DNA TGTGCCAGCAGCCGGGACCGTATCCAAGGGAGCACTGAAGCTTTCTTT.

This clonotype was counted many times. This chain joins TRBV12-3 or TRBV12-4 and TRBJ1-5, with D possibly TRBD1 on 6 matching bases. CDR3 size: 14 residues. The ends were cut back, 5 bases at V and 3 bases at J, with 11 bases in the middle. The CDR3 here is CASSTGTFNQPQHF. In DNA, the CDR3 is TGTGCCAGCAGTACCGGGACATTCAATCAGCCCCAGCATTTT.

This clonotype has ten or more counts. The chain combines TRBV12-3 or TRBV12-4 with TRBJ2-1, with 7 bases fitting TRBD1. The CDR3 contains 14 residues. The J segment lost 12 bases and the V segment lost 6 bases, leaving 14 bases of the junction unmatched. The CDR3 nucleotides read TGTGCCAGCAGCACGGGACAGTCCGAGCGTGGGCAGTTCTTC. It specifies CASSTGQSERGQFF.

This clonotype was observed a few times. V usage is TRBV15 and J usage is TRBJ2-1; D is unclear. The germline V and J ends were trimmed by 1 base and 4 bases, with 11 bases remaining between them. This CDR3 has 15 amino acids. The V gene's germline CDR1 is LNHNV and CDR2 YYDKDF (reference sequence). CDR3 DNA sequence: TGTGCCACCAGCAGAGGAATGACTCTTTACAATGAGCAGTTCTTC. This gives the protein CATSRGMTLYNEQFF.

This clonotype was seen at least ten times. The rearrangement links TRBV11-2 to TRBJ2-1, with 9 bases identical to TRBD2. CDR1 SGHAT and CDR2 FQNNGV come from the germline V gene. J was trimmed by 4 bases and V by 5 bases; bases with no gene match: 6. There are 15 residues in the CDR3. CDR3 loop: CASSPTAGGYNEQFF. In DNA form, the CDR3 reads TGTGCCAGCAGCCCCACTGCGGGAGGGTACAATGAGCAGTTCTTC.

V and J are TRBV7-3 and TRBJ2-5; 9 nucleotides line up with TRBD2. Unmatched junction bases numbered 16, after V lost 3 bases and J lost 5 bases. The CDR3 consists of 18 residues. Germline V gene sequence: CDR1 SGHTA, CDR2 FQGTGA. CDR3 nucleotide sequence: TGTGCCAGCAGCTTTCTCCCGCCTAGCGGGGTGAGCGGGGAGACCCAGTACTTC. Its translation is CASSFLPPSGVSGETQYF.